These 8 T cell receptor beta chains were sequenced from one sample in a study of Graves' ophthalmopathy and Graves' hyperthyroidism. RNA served as the template for amplifying TCR beta CDR3 regions. HTBI primers were used in a first-round RT-PCR, which preceded a second-round multiplex PCR. TCRdb analysed the multiplex PCR reads with MiXCR anew, one entry per CDR3 protein. The table records about 700,000 distinct CDR3 sequences, more than 40% of them present only once. The sample taken for sequencing was peripheral blood. These TCRs come from an adult man with Graves' ophthalmopathy.

The chain is built from TRBV5-1 and TRBJ1-4; TRBD1 agrees at 7 bases. CDR3 length: 15 amino acids. In germline, CDR1 is SGHRS, CDR2 YFSETQ. The V gene end was trimmed by 0 bases and the J gene end by 4 bases; junction bases not matched to a gene: 3. CDR3 bases: TGCGCCAGCAGCTTGGAGGCAGGGGGTAATGAAAAACTGTTTTTT. Translation gives CASSLEAGGNEKLFF.

This clonotype was counted at least ten times. The rearrangement links TRBV2 to TRBJ2-7, with D possibly matching TRBD1 (6 bases). Looked up from germline, CDR1 is SNHLY and CDR2 is FYNNEI. V was cut by 2 bases and J by 4 bases, with 12 bases left in between. The CDR3 is 14 amino acids. The DNA for the CDR3 is TGTGCCAGCAGTGAATGGACAGAAATATACGAGCAGTACTTC. Translating gives CASSEWTEIYEQYF.

With regard to this clonotype: The DNA is left out, because the CDR3 cannot be placed on it with certainty; the CDR3 is given as TCRdb lists it. This chain links TRBV29-1 with TRBJ2-7; TRBD2 was called by the table and not checked on the DNA. The germline V gene has CDR1 SQVTM and CDR2 ANQGSEA. The CDR3 region is 12 residues in length, termini included. The CDR3 sequence: CSVGYGAGGPYF.

This chain connects TRBV4-3 to TRBJ1-3; D possibly corresponds to TRBD1 (6 bases). Trimming removed 0 bases at V and 2 bases at J, with 11 bases between. The CDR3 runs to 16 residues. Germline assignment: CDR1 LGHNA and CDR2 YSLEER. The CDR3 is CASSQDPRTAGNTIYF. The CDR3 nucleotides are TGCGCCAGCAGCCAAGATCCACGGACAGCTGGAAACACCATATATTTT.

J is TRBJ2-7 and V is TRBV25-1; TRBD2 aligns across 14 bases. V dropped 1 base and J dropped 6; count of bases not matched to a gene: 11. There are 18 residues in the CDR3. CDR1 and CDR2 (germline): MGHDK, SYGVNS. The CDR3 spells CASSESMGTSGSLGEQYF. For the CDR3, the DNA is TGTGCCAGCAGTGAATCCATGGGGACTAGCGGGAGTCTGGGCGAGCAGTACTTC.

This clonotype was seen at least ten times. The chain is built from TRBV29-1 and TRBJ2-5; 7 nucleotides match TRBD1. The CDR3 is made up of 13 amino acids. Looked up from germline, CDR1 is SQVTM and CDR2 is ANQGSEA. The ends lost 7 bases at V and 5 bases at J; junction bases unmatched: 10. The DNA for the CDR3 is TGCAGCGCCCGCAGGGGGATGAGGGAGACCCAGTACTTC. Amino acid sequence: CSARRGMRETQYF.

This clonotype appeared many times. The chain has TRBV7-6 and TRBJ1-1; 9 positions agree with TRBD1. The CDR3 loop spans 16 amino acids. After removal of 1 base from V and 5 bases from J, the junction contained 8 bases not matched to a gene. Germline V gene sequence: CDR1 SGHVS, CDR2 FNYEAQ. The CDR3 DNA reads TGTGCCAGCAGCTTAGGAGTGGGACAGGGACGGACTGAAGCTTTCTTT. Amino acids: CASSLGVGQGRTEAFF.

In its sample, this clonotype was seen a few times. The V gene is TRBV5-1, the J gene TRBJ2-7; TRBD2 matches 10 bases. V lost 0 bases, J lost 6 bases, and 9 bases stayed unmatched. The CDR3 runs to 16 residues. Looked up from germline, CDR1 is SGHRS and CDR2 is YFSETQ. DNA of the CDR3: TGCGCCAGCAGCTTGGTAGCGGGGGGCGCCTCGATCGAGCAGTACTTC. This codes for CASSLVAGGASIEQYF.